The T cell receptor (beta chain) under discussion was sequenced for a study of blood T cell repertoires in COVID-19. J gave up 5 bases and V 1 base, and 12 bases lay outside the gene matches. CDR1 is LGHDT and CDR2 is YNNKEL in the germline V gene (reference sequence). The CDR3 is 18 residues long. The table came from immunoSEQ multiplex PCR; TCRdb's copy has only in-frame clones and leaves some out. This repertoire shows 350,000 or so clones, roughly nine tenths found once; its top ten account for 0.9% to 1.2%. The receptor was isolated from a woman aged 25 to 39 who had recovered from COVID-19. The rearrangement links TRBV3-1 (or the pseudogene TRBV3-2) to TRBJ2-5, with 11 bases aligning to TRBD1. Input material: PBMCs or T cells enriched from blood (not recorded which). DNA of the CDR3: TGTGCCAGCAGCCAAGTCCTAGACGTGGGACAGGGGGGGGAGACCCAGTACTTC. Translated: CASSQVLDVGQGGETQYF.